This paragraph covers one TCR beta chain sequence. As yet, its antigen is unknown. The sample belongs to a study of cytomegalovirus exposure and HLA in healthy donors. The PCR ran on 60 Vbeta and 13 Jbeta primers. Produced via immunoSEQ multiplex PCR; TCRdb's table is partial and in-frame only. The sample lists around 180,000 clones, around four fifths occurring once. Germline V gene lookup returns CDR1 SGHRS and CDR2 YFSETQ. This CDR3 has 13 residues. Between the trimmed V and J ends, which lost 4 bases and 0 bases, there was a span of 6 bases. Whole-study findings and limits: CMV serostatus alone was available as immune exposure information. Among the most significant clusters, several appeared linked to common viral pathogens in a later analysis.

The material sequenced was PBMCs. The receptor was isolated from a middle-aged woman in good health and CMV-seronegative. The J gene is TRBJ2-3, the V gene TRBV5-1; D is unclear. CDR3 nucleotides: TGCGCCAGCAGCCCCGTAAGCACAGATACGCAGTATTTT. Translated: CASSPVSTDTQYF.